This T cell receptor beta chain was obtained from a study of shared clonotypes between healthy human individuals. Each PCR replicate run on unsorted PBMC took in approximately 270 ng DNA, tens of thousands of T cell genomes. In the study's own analysis: ImmunoSEQ junction-only sequences lacked quality scores, so their filtering differed. Clones were sequenced by immunoSEQ multiplex PCR, and TCRdb holds only the in-frame ones, with some missing. That table supplies the V and J calls and clone size; D and trimming were determined from the DNA. Of roughly 510,000 clones listed, roughly 85% are singletons. Findings and caveats of the study: Genetic and exposure-history diversity was limited by the few donors. Clonotype sharing levels among donors were expected to vary with sequencing depth.

This clone was seen more than once but under ten times. Its antigen is currently unknown. The sequence derives from a middle-aged woman in good health. Some clones in this sample may be carry-over from other donors' samples. The sample taken for sequencing was PBMCs.

DNA for the CDR3: TGTGCCAGCAGCTACCTAGGTGTCGCAGATACGCAGTATTTT. Translated, it gives CASSYLGVADTQYF. This chain connects TRBV7-2 to TRBJ2-3; D uncertain. This CDR3 spans 14 amino acids. Germline CDR1 reads SGHTA; CDR2 reads FQGNSA. V was clipped by 4 bases and J by 4 bases, with 12 bases between them.